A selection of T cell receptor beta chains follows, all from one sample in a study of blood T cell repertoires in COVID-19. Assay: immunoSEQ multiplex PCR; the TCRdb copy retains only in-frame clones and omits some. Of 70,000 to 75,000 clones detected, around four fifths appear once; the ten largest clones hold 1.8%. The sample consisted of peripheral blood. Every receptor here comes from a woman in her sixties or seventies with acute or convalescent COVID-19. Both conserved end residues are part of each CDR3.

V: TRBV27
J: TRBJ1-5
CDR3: CASSLAGGQPQHF

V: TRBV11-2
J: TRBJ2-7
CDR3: CASSPGGSGSYEQYF

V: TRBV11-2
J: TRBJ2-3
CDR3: CASSLVADGTAQYF

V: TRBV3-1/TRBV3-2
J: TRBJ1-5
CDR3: CASSQGGLPQHF

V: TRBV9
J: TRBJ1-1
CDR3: CASSVVSRLGQTNTEAFF

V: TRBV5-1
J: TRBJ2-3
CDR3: CASSLFSGDTFRTDTQYF

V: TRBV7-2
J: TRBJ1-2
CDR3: CASSRKVAGTGDHGYTF

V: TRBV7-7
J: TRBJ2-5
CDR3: CASSLGSGQGGETQYF

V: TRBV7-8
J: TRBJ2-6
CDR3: CASSLTLSANVLTF

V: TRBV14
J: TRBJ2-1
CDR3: CASSQQSGLAGVDSYNEQFF

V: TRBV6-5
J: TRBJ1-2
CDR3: CASSNPRQANYGYTF

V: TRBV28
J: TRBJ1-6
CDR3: CASSLGHQIYSPLHF

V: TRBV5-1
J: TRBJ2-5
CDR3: CASRRGLQETQYF

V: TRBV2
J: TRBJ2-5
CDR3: CASGGDQAGGQETQYF

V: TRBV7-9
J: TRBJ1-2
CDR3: CASSLGQGYGYTF

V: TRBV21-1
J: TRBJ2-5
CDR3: CASSAGEDMDPDQETQYF

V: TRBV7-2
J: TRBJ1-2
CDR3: CASSFQTGGGYGYTF

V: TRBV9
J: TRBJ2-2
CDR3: CASSEQGRTGELFF

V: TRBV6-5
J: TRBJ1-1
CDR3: CASRNHRGRNTEAFF

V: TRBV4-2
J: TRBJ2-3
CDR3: CASSQDRGSTDTQYF

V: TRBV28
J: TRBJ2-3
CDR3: CASLQRGGRDTQYF

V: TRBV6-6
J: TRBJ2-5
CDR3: CASSRRKGLAGGNSPETQYF

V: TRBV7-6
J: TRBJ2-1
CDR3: CASSLGVAGGHNEQFF

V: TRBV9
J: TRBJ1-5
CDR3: CASSVAPGGDQPQHF

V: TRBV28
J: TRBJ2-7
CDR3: CASRDRAYEQYF

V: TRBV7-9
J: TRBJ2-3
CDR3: CASSFLTDTQYF

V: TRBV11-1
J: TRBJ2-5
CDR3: CASSLERGGLGTQYF

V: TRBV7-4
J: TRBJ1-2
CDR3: CASSRGDRGACYGYTF

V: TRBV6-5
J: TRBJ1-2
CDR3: CASSAGGARGYTF

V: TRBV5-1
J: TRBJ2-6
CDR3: CASRHSGGPSGANVLTF

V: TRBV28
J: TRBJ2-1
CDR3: CASSFVGGQYNEQFF

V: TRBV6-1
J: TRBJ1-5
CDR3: CASSEVPTQPQHF